This record looks at one T cell receptor (beta chain) sequence and its context. What it binds is unknown. The data are from a study of cytomegalovirus exposure and HLA in healthy donors. Germline V gives CDR1 MNHNS, CDR2 SASEGT. The V gene lost 9 bases and the J gene lost 6 bases, with 12 bases spanning the gap. The CDR3 consists of 11 residues. Study-level results: The study reported that TCR beta sequences accurately predicted HLA-A and HLA-B alleles in most subjects. Previous analysis showed most TCR beta V segments were productive about 90% or about 30% of the time.

PCR was performed using 60 Vbeta and 13 Jbeta primers. TCRdb keeps only in-frame clones here, not all; method: immunoSEQ multiplex PCR. The sample lists about 200,000 clones, about four fifths occurring once. The TCR originated in a man aged 40-55 years in good health and CMV-seropositive. J is TRBJ2-7 and V is TRBV6-1; D is perhaps TRBD1 (6 bases). Sample: PBMCs. CDR3 loop: CASKGGSEQYF. DNA for the CDR3: TGTGCCAGTAAAGGGGGATCCGAGCAGTACTTC.